This T cell receptor beta chain derives from a study of T-cell reconstitution after alpha-beta-depleted transplantation in children. The study, taken as a whole, reports: For some patients, TCRbeta diversity was high at day 60 because of recipient T cells and thymic progenitors that survived. Reportedly, only several hundred clones from non-depleted graft cells drove alpha-beta T-cell counts at about two months. Newly produced T cells mostly accounted for T-cell counts and diversity one year post-transplant.

The germline V gene encodes CDR1 SEHNR and CDR2 FQNEAQ (reference sequence). This CDR3 is 16 amino acids long. J gave up 5 bases and V 5 bases, and 10 bases lay outside the gene matches. Turning to this clonotype: Its antigen is currently unknown.

Unique molecular identifiers featured in how the TCRbeta library was prepared. MiXCR, run by TCRdb on the PCR reads, gives a single entry per CDR3 protein. The data show about a million distinct CDR3 sequences, roughly 29% seen once. The sequence came from a boy in the first two years of life who had a stem cell transplant for SCID, so the T cells may come from the graft donor. This chain joins TRBV7-9 and TRBJ2-7, with TRBD1 matching 12 bases. The source was PBMCs, mostly from graft donor cells, collected 360 days after TCRalphabeta/CD19-depleted stem cell transplant. The CDR3 coding sequence is TGTGCCAGCAGCCCTTACCCGGGACAGGGGGCCCACGAGCAGTACTTC. Protein sequence: CASSPYPGQGAHEQYF.